At least ten counts were recorded for the clone carrying this TCR beta chain. Its target is not known. The data originate from a study of early T cells in non-severe SARS-CoV-2 infection. Study details: The input, bulk RNA from unsorted whole blood, was sequenced, and chains were unpaired. Study-wide results and caveats: Matches to VDJdb favored anti-spike CD8 responses and missed private and CD4 specificities.

Researchers attached unique molecular identifiers to individual cDNA molecules. One entry per CDR3 protein, called by TCRdb with MiXCR from the 5' RACE reads. Of tens of thousands of distinct CDR3 sequences listed, approximately 12% were seen once; the top ten hold roughly 6.8%. With 3 bases clipped from V and 4 bases from J, the junction kept 15 bases outside the gene matches. This CDR3 contains 17 residues. Germline CDR1 is DFQATT and CDR2 is SNEGSKA (reference sequence). This rearrangement joins TRBV20-1 to TRBJ2-1, with 7 bases fitting TRBD2. Source material: whole blood. This receptor was taken from an adult who was a healthcare worker with PCR-confirmed SARS-CoV-2 infection or an uninfected control (not recorded which). Here the CDR3 reads CSASRLAGSGTYNEQFF. In DNA form, the CDR3 reads TGCAGTGCTAGCCGATTAGCGGGCAGCGGTACGTACAATGAGCAGTTCTTC.